The 8 T cell receptor beta chains presented below share a single source sample, sequenced in a study of shared clonotypes between healthy human individuals. This table comes from immunoSEQ multiplex PCR, and its TCRdb copy is limited to in-frame clones, with some not included. This repertoire shows 2,500,000 or so clones, under 95% found once; its top ten account for approximately 0.41%. The source material was naive CD4+ T cells from PBMCs. Described subset: CD45RA+ positively selected. All receptors derive from a man between 18 and 35 years old in good health. Some clones in this sample may be carry-over from other donors' samples.

The chain recombines TRBV28 with TRBJ1-5; D remains unclear. The germline CDR1 and CDR2 sequences are MDHEN and SYDVKM. Trimming removed 2 bases at V and 1 base at J, with 3 bases between. The CDR3 length is 13 residues. The CDR3 sequence: CASSLRSNQPQHF. CDR3 coding DNA: TGTGCCAGCAGTTTAAGAAGCAATCAGCCCCAGCATTTT.

The chain carries TRBV18 and TRBJ1-1; D is ambiguous. The CDR3 extends over 16 amino acids. V dropped 3 bases and J dropped 4 bases, with 18 bases sitting between them. From germline, CDR1 is KGHSH and CDR2 LQKENI. The CDR3 DNA is TGTGCCAGCTCACCCCGGTCACTCCCAGGCGGCACTGAAGCTTTCTTT. Translated: CASSPRSLPGGTEAFF.

The J gene is TRBJ1-1, the V gene TRBV28, with 8 bases identical to TRBD1. This CDR3 contains 13 residues. After removal of 10 bases from V and 6 bases from J, the junction contained 10 bases not matched to a gene. The germline gives CDR1 MDHEN, CDR2 SYDVKM. As DNA, the CDR3 is TGTGCCACCGAACAGGGGGTGGTACCTGAAGCTTTCTTT. Translated: CATEQGVVPEAFF.

This clone was seen more than once but under ten times. The sample holds other DNA sequences that translate to the same CDR3. The rearrangement links TRBV30 to TRBJ1-5, with 8 positions matching TRBD1. The germline gives CDR1 GTSNPN, CDR2 SVGIG (reference sequence). Trimming at V came to 3 bases and at J to 5 bases, leaving 6 bases not matched to a gene. CDR3 length: 14 residues. The CDR3 bases are TGTGCCTGGAGCGACAGGGGATGGGATCAGCCCCAGCATTTT. The encoded protein is CAWSDRGWDQPQHF.

The rearrangement uses TRBV18 and TRBJ2-7; TRBD1 is a possible D gene (6 bases). CDR1 and CDR2 (germline): KGHSH, LQKENI. The CDR3 spans 15 residues. V was trimmed by 3 bases and J by 4 bases, leaving 16 bases between them. The CDR3 nucleotides are TGTGCCAGCTCACCGTTATCACAGGGATCTTACGAGCAGTACTTC. Its translation: CASSPLSQGSYEQYF.

The chain couples TRBV28 to TRBJ2-2, with no clear D. The CDR3 runs to 14 residues. Trimming took 6 bases from V and 5 from J, leaving 13 bases between them. The germline V gene has CDR1 MDHEN and CDR2 SYDVKM. Here the CDR3 reads CASSGTLGTGELFF. In DNA form, the CDR3 reads TGTGCCAGCAGCGGTACCCTAGGGACCGGGGAGCTGTTTTTT.

For this clone: Other DNA sequences in this specimen translate into the identical CDR3. The chain uses TRBV18 and TRBJ1-3; D not resolved. The germline CDR1 and CDR2 sequences are KGHSH and LQKENI. The germline V and J ends were trimmed by 3 bases and 0 bases, with 9 bases remaining between them. This CDR3 spans 15 amino acids. DNA for the CDR3: TGTGCCAGCTCACCCCCCGGCGGCTCTGGAAACACCATATATTTT. It is translated as CASSPPGGSGNTIYF.

This clone came up once. The chain has TRBV10-2 and TRBJ2-1; 8 bases agree with TRBD1. Trimming removed 7 bases from V and 10 bases from J; junction bases left unmatched: 18. In germline, CDR1 is WSHSY, CDR2 SAAADI. This CDR3 contains 16 residues. The CDR3 sequence: CASTQPTRQGQGEQFF. The CDR3 DNA is TGCGCCAGCACCCAACCTACGCGACAGGGGCAAGGAGAGCAGTTCTTC.